The 29 T cell receptor beta chains presented below share a single source sample, sequenced in a study of blood T cell repertoires in COVID-19. Profiled with immunoSEQ multiplex PCR; TCRdb holds only in-frame clones, not every one. The repertoire holds about 220,000 clones, with about 78% as singletons. The sample was peripheral blood. These receptors originate from an older woman with acute or convalescent COVID-19.

This clone was counted a single time. The chain employs TRBV4-3 and TRBJ2-3, with 8 bases lining up with TRBD2. Losses at the gene ends were 0 bases for V and 2 bases for J; bases not matched to a gene: 7. Germline V gives CDR1 LGHNA, CDR2 YSLEER. This CDR3 has 17 amino acids. CDR3 loop: CASSQDLAGGYTDTQYF. For the CDR3, the DNA is TGCGCCAGCAGCCAAGATCTGGCGGGGGGTTACACAGATACGCAGTATTTT.

The chain employs TRBV19 and TRBJ2-3, with 11 bases that match TRBD2. The CDR3 loop spans 15 amino acids. V trimming: 2 bases; J trimming: 7 bases; junction bases outside the gene matches: 5. Germline CDR1 reads LNHDA; CDR2 reads SQIVND (reference sequence). Here the CDR3 DNA reads TGTGCCAGTAGTATATATAGCGGGGGGGAGAATACGCAGTATTTT. Translation: CASSIYSGGENTQYF. Full variable domain (missing parts from reference TRBV19 and TRBJ2-3): DGGITQSPKYLFRKEGQNVTLSCEQNLNHDAMYWYRQDPGQGLRLIYYSQIVNDFQKGDIAEGYSVSREKKESFPLTVTSAQKNPTAFYLCASSIYSGGENTQYFGPGTRLTVL.

The chain couples TRBV21-1 to TRBJ1-3; the table calls TRBD1, which could not be checked here. TRBV21-1 is reported as a pseudogene. CDR3 size: 16 residues. As DNA, the CDR3 is TGTGCCAGCAGCGAACTACAGGGCTACTCTGGAAACACCATATATTTT. This codes for CASSELQGYSGNTIYF.

The chain has TRBV7-8 and TRBJ2-7; a weak D match, TRBD1 (8 bases). V was trimmed by 5 bases and J by 4 bases, leaving 18 bases between them. Germline assignment: CDR1 SGHVS and CDR2 FQNEAQ. The CDR3 sequence is 15 residues long. The CDR3 here is CASSVSTGGEYEQYV. CDR3 DNA sequence: TGTGCCAGCAGCGTTAGCACAGGGGGGGAGTACGAGCAGTACGTC.

The CDR3 DNA reads TGCGCCAGCAGCTTACCCAGCGGGGCATACAATGAGCAGTTCTTC. Protein: CASSLPSGAYNEQFF. V is TRBV5-1 and J is TRBJ2-1, with 7 bases that match TRBD2. Trimming removed 2 bases from V and 4 bases from J; junction bases left unmatched: 6. The CDR3 contains 15 residues. Germline loops: CDR1 SGHRS, CDR2 YFSETQ.

A few counts support this clone. The chain joins TRBV7-2 to TRBJ2-3; D might be TRBD1 (6 bases). This CDR3 contains 17 residues. The germline V and J ends were trimmed by 4 bases and 7 bases, with 24 bases remaining between them. Germline assignment: CDR1 SGHTA and CDR2 FQGNSA. The CDR3 loop is CASSSEVRTAVPNTQYF. The DNA for the CDR3 is TGTGCCAGCAGCTCGGAAGTCAGGACAGCCGTCCCCAATACGCAGTATTTT.

The chain joins TRBV4-3 to TRBJ2-1, with D perhaps TRBD2 (5 bases). Germline CDR1 is LGHNA and CDR2 is YSLEER. V lost 4 bases, J lost 0 bases, and 10 bases lay in between. The CDR3 has 15 amino acids. CDR3 bases: TGCGCCAGCAGCCTCGGGCTAGCCTCCTACAATGAGCAGTTCTTC. Protein: CASSLGLASYNEQFF.

The V gene is TRBV3-1 (or the pseudogene TRBV3-2), the J gene TRBJ2-2; 8 nucleotides agree with TRBD2. Germline lookup yields CDR1 LGHDT and CDR2 YNNKEL (reference sequence). V dropped 1 base and J dropped 6; count of bases not matched to a gene: 4. The CDR3 runs to 15 residues. CDR3 loop: CASSQGGLVAGELFF. CDR3 bases: TGTGCCAGCAGCCAAGGGGGACTAGTCGCCGGGGAGCTGTTTTTT.

The V gene is TRBV27, the J gene TRBJ1-1, with a weak D call TRBD1 (6 bases). Germline V gives CDR1 MNHEY, CDR2 SMNVEV (reference sequence). This CDR3 comprises 13 residues. V lost 6 bases and J lost 8, with 16 bases in between. In nucleotides, the CDR3 is TGTGCCAGCAGCTTGGTGCCGGGACAAGAAGCTTTCTTT. Its translation: CASSLVPGQEAFF.

The V call is TRBV9, the J call TRBJ2-7; weak D call: TRBD1 (5 bases). V lost 1 base and J lost 0, with 8 bases in between. The CDR3 loop spans 14 amino acids. The germline V gene encodes CDR1 SGDLS and CDR2 YYNGEE. In DNA, the CDR3 is TGTGCCAGCAGCGTAAACAGGAGCTCCTACGAGCAGTACGTC. Translation: CASSVNRSSYEQYV.

This clone has a handful of counts. The chain employs TRBV7-9 and TRBJ1-2, with D unresolved. This CDR3 region has 12 residues. V dropped 7 bases and J dropped 8 bases, with 14 bases sitting between them. Germline V lookup: CDR1 SEHNR, CDR2 FQNEAQ (reference sequence). The CDR3 sequence is CASTQVERGYTF. In nucleotides, the CDR3 is TGTGCCAGCACCCAGGTAGAGCGGGGCTACACCTTC.

The chain carries TRBV27 and TRBJ1-5; 10 bases agree with TRBD1. The junction had 12 bases not matched to a gene; V was cut back by 5 bases and J by 2 bases. The CDR3 has 18 residues. The germline gives CDR1 MNHEY, CDR2 SMNVEV (reference sequence). The chain's CDR3 is CASSDTGQGRFGNQPQHF. Here the CDR3 DNA reads TGTGCCAGCAGTGATACGGGACAGGGGAGATTTGGCAATCAGCCCCAGCATTTT.

A remark on this clone: Compared with germline, one end of the junction differs, possibly owing to a read error. The chain recombines TRBV10-3 with TRBJ2-3; TRBD2 matches at 7 bases. Germline-derived CDR1 and CDR2 are ENHRY and SYGVKD. The CDR3 length is 13 residues. The CDR3 spells CAISESTGGSLSF. The DNA of the CDR3 is TGTGCCATCAGTGAGTCGACGGGGGGTTCCCTGAGTTTT.

This chain connects TRBV19 to TRBJ2-5; 8 bases map to TRBD2. Germline lookup yields CDR1 LNHDA and CDR2 SQIVND (reference sequence). Germline trimming cut 5 bases from V and 4 bases from J; bases unmatched to any gene: 6. CDR3 length: 14 residues. CDR3 protein: CASSPGGPRETQYF. The DNA of the CDR3 is TGTGCCAGTAGTCCGGGGGGGCCTCGAGAGACCCAGTACTTC.

This chain connects TRBV6-1 to TRBJ2-2; possibly TRBD1 for D (5 bases). V was pared by 4 bases and J by 4 bases, with 16 bases between. This CDR3 has 16 amino acids. Germline V gene lookup returns CDR1 MNHNS and CDR2 SASEGT. This CDR3 is CASSVQATTITGELFF. CDR3 DNA: TGTGCCAGCAGTGTACAGGCCACCACAATCACCGGGGAGCTGTTTTTT.

This rearrangement joins TRBV5-4 to TRBJ2-5; 11 bases agree with TRBD1. The CDR3 has 13 amino acids. The germline V gene encodes CDR1 SGHNT and CDR2 YYREEE (reference sequence). V trimming: 7 bases; J trimming: 4 bases; junction bases outside the gene matches: 3. The CDR3 region has the DNA TGTGCCAGCGGACAGGGGGCGGGAGAGACCCAGTACTTC. Encoded protein: CASGQGAGETQYF.

The chain carries TRBV5-1 and TRBJ2-7; 8 bases agree with TRBD1. Per germline, CDR1 SGHRS and CDR2 YFSETQ. This CDR3 comprises 14 residues. V trimming: 3 bases; J trimming: 1 base; junction bases outside the gene matches: 3. The DNA of the CDR3 is TGCGCCAGCAGCTCGGGGGACAGGTCCTACGAGCAGTACTTC. This gives the protein CASSSGDRSYEQYF.

J is TRBJ2-7 and V is TRBV6-5, with TRBD2 matching over 8 bases. The CDR3 has 15 residues. From germline, CDR1 is MNHEY and CDR2 SVGAGI. The V and J ends lost 2 bases and 0 bases, in that order; junction bases with no gene match: 3. The CDR3 bases are TGTGCCAGCAGTTACGGGGCGGGGGGCTCCTACGAGCAGTACGTC. This sequence encodes CASSYGAGGSYEQYV.

This clone came up a few times. V and J are TRBV5-8 and TRBJ1-5; 7 bases fit TRBD1. Per germline, CDR1 SGHTS and CDR2 YDEGEE. With 4 bases clipped from V and 7 bases from J, the junction kept 14 bases outside the gene matches. This CDR3 has 16 amino acids. Here the CDR3 reads CASSPGPDRARQPQHF. The CDR3 coding sequence is TGTGCCAGCAGCCCCGGACCCGACAGGGCACGGCAGCCCCAGCATTTT.

This CDR3 is CASRRPGSPEHTF. The CDR3 DNA sequence: TGCGCCAGCCGCCGACCGGGGAGTCCTGAGCACACCTTC. This rearrangement joins TRBV5-1 to TRBJ1-2; no firm D call. Per the germline V gene, CDR1 is SGHRS and CDR2 is YFSETQ. This CDR3 is built from 13 residues. The V end was cut by 7 bases, the J end by 12 bases, with 22 bases between.

This chain joins TRBV11-2 and TRBJ1-2; tentative D call: TRBD1 (6 bases). This CDR3 is built from 13 residues. Germline values: CDR1 SGHAT, CDR2 FQNNGV. V was cut by 1 base and J by 8 bases, with 11 bases left in between. The CDR3 nucleotides are TGTGCCAGCAGCTTAGGGACAGATGACGGCTACACCTTC. It specifies CASSLGTDDGYTF.

V and J are TRBV3-1 (or the pseudogene TRBV3-2) and TRBJ2-2; the match to TRBD1 covers 7 bases. Per germline, CDR1 LGHDT and CDR2 YNNKEL (reference sequence). V shed 1 base, J shed 2 bases, and the junction held 4 bases outside the gene matches. The CDR3 totals 16 residues. The DNA of the CDR3 is TGTGCCAGCAGCCAAGCTGACAGGGTCAACACCGGGGAGCTGTTTTTT. This codes for CASSQADRVNTGELFF.

This sequence joins TRBV24-1 and TRBJ2-7; no clear D gene. Germline V gives CDR1 KGHDR, CDR2 SFDVKD. V was cut by 4 bases and J by 2 bases, with 8 bases left in between. The CDR3 totals 13 residues. The CDR3 DNA reads TGTGCCACCAGTGACCCTACGACCTACGAGCAGTACTTC. Residues: CATSDPTTYEQYF.

The rearrangement links TRBV27 to TRBJ1-6; TRBD1 matches 8 bases. The germline V gene has CDR1 MNHEY and CDR2 SMNVEV (reference sequence). The CDR3 is 15 amino acids. The V and J ends lost 4 bases and 10 bases, in that order; junction bases with no gene match: 9. The CDR3 region has the DNA TGTGCCAGCAGTTCCGGGACAGGAGGGCCCTCACCCCTCCACTTT. Its translation: CASSSGTGGPSPLHF.

The V call is TRBV5-1, the J call TRBJ2-5; D is undetermined. The germline V gene has CDR1 SGHRS and CDR2 YFSETQ. Trimming pared 1 base from V and 7 bases from J, leaving 14 bases between. This CDR3 region has 14 residues. The CDR3 nucleotides are TGCGCCAGCAGCTTGAGTCGGCAGGAAGCGACCCAGTACTTC. Translating it yields CASSLSRQEATQYF.

This clone was observed a few times. The gene calls are TRBV7-9 and TRBJ1-2, with TRBD1 matching over 7 bases. Trimming at V came to 5 bases and at J to 6 bases, leaving 12 bases not matched to a gene. Germline values: CDR1 SEHNR, CDR2 FQNEAQ (reference sequence). The CDR3 has 15 residues. The CDR3 DNA reads as TGTGCCAGCAGCGCCGGGACAGTAGGTTGGGATGGCTACACCTTC. Translation gives CASSAGTVGWDGYTF.

The genes are TRBV29-1 and TRBJ2-5; 12 nucleotides agree with TRBD1. The CDR3 contains 13 residues. CDR1 is SQVTM and CDR2 is ANQGSEA in the germline V gene. Trimming took 7 bases from V and 6 from J; bases not matched to a gene: 6. The CDR3 coding sequence is TGCAGCGCCGCCGGGGACAGGGGGCAGACCCAGTACTTC. Translated, it gives CSAAGDRGQTQYF.

V gene TRBV4-2 combines with J gene TRBJ2-1, with D perhaps matching TRBD1 (5 bases). The CDR3 loop spans 16 amino acids. Germline V lookup: CDR1 LGHNA, CDR2 YNFKEQ. Between the trimmed V and J ends, which lost 0 bases and 4 bases, there was a span of 13 bases. The CDR3 bases are TGTGCCAGCAGCCAAGATTTGGGGCCCCTATACAATGAGCAGTTCTTC. Translated: CASSQDLGPLYNEQFF.

The gene calls are TRBV30 and TRBJ2-2; TRBD2 aligns across 7 bases. Germline assignment: CDR1 GTSNPN and CDR2 SVGIG (reference sequence). Trimming at V came to 2 bases and at J to 16 bases, leaving 7 bases not matched to a gene. This CDR3 region has 11 residues. CDR3 sequence: CAWSYGGGEFF. The CDR3 DNA is TGTGCCTGGAGTTACGGTGGGGGGGAGTTTTTT.